This is a list of T cell receptor beta chains from one sample in a study of regulatory T cells in long-lasting Graves disease. TCRdb reprocessed the multiplex PCR reads via MiXCR and lists one record per CDR3 protein. The sample records about 460,000 distinct CDR3 sequences, 20% to 25% being singletons. The sequences come from peripheral blood mononuclear cells (PBMCs), collected when the disease was refractory, from a patient treated with antithyroid drugs. The receptors stem from a female donor with Graves disease. CDR3s include the opening cysteine and the closing phenylalanine or tryptophan. Each record gives: J gene, V gene, clone size, D gene, CDR3 length, CDR3 DNA, CDR3 protein. The D gene is left open where the match is weak. Clone size is stated in some rows and not others, as once, few, many or a class when expanded.

TRBJ2-5	TRBV7-3	many	TRBD2	15	TGTGCCAGCAGTATCGGGGGGGGCGGCCAGGAGACCCAGTACTTC	CASSIGGGGQETQYF
TRBJ2-7	TRBV30	few	TRBD1	12	TGTGCCTGGAGCGACAGGGCCTACGAGCAGTACTTC	CAWSDRAYEQYF
TRBJ1-5	TRBV6-5	many	TRBD1	16	TGTGCCAGCAGTTGGACAGGAGAACGTAGCAATCAGCCCCAGCATTTT	CASSWTGERSNQPQHF
TRBJ1-1	TRBV7-2	NA	NA	15	TGTGCCAGCAGCTTATTAGGAGGGGAGAACACTGAAGCTTTCTTT	CASSLLGGENTEAFF
TRBJ2-7	TRBV4-2	NA	NA	14	TGTGCCAGCAGCCAAGATGCAGGTCAAACAGAGCAGTACTTC	CASSQDAGQTEQYF
TRBJ2-7	TRBV9	NA	TRBD1	15	TGTGCCAGCAGCGTAACCGGGACAGGGCCCTACGAGCAGTACTTC	CASSVTGTGPYEQYF
TRBJ1-1	TRBV20-1	few	NA	15	TGCAGTGCTAGGGGGAAAGAAGGGGTGGGAACTGAAGCTTTCTTT	CSARGKEGVGTEAFF
TRBJ1-3	TRBV29-1	few	NA	13	TGCAGCGTTTATCGGGGCTCTGGAAACACCATATATTTT	CSVYRGSGNTIYF
TRBJ2-7	TRBV5-1	NA	TRBD2	15	TGCGCCAGCAGTCGAGATAGCGGGGTCCCAAGCGAGCAGTACTTC	CASSRDSGVPSEQYF
TRBJ2-1	TRBV2	many	NA	13	TGTGCCAAAACCGGGACTGGGACCTCGGAGCAGTTCTTC	CAKTGTGTSEQFF
TRBJ1-1	TRBV3-1	few	NA	13	TGTGCCAGCAGCCGACTAGGGGAAACTGAAGCTTTCTTT	CASSRLGETEAFF
TRBJ2-6	TRBV28	many	NA	16	TGTGCCAGCATGAGGGGGGGTCACTCTGGGGCCAACGTCCTGACTTTC	CASMRGGHSGANVLTF
TRBJ1-2	TRBV6-1	many	NA	13	TGTGCCAGCGCCCCCGCCTCAAACTATGGCTACACCTTC	CASAPASNYGYTF
TRBJ2-5	TRBV5-1	NA	TRBD2	13	TGCGCCAGCAGGAGCGGGGGAGGAAAGACCCAGTACTTC	CASRSGGGKTQYF
TRBJ1-1	TRBV19	NA	NA	15	TGTGCCAGTAGTAGTGAGACAGCACCGAACACTGAAGCTTTCTTT	CASSSETAPNTEAFF
TRBJ1-2	TRBV7-2	many	NA	14	TGTGCCAGCAGCTTAGCGTTCACAGGGTATGGCTACACCTTC	CASSLAFTGYGYTF
TRBJ1-2	TRBV5-5	NA	NA	14	TGTGCCAGCAGCTTGGCCGAGGGTTTACGAGGCTACACCTTC	CASSLAEGLRGYTF
TRBJ1-2	TRBV11-2	few	NA	14	TGTGCCAGCAGCGCTCTCCGGGTCCCTTATGGCTACACCTTC	CASSALRVPYGYTF
TRBJ1-1	TRBV6-5	many	NA	16	TGTGCCAGCAGTTACTCCAGGGGCGAGGAGAACACTGAAGCTTTCTTT	CASSYSRGEENTEAFF
TRBJ1-1	TRBV12-3/TRBV12-4	many	NA	13	TGTGCCAGCAGTTTGACTGATAACACTGAAGCTTTCTTT	CASSLTDNTEAFF
TRBJ1-5	TRBV19	few	TRBD1	16	TGTGCCAGTGATGACCTCCGGGACAGGGGAAATCAGCCCCAGCATTTT	CASDDLRDRGNQPQHF
TRBJ2-7	TRBV11-2	NA	NA	15	TGTGCCAGCAGCTTAAATTCGGAGGTCAGCTACGAGCAGTACTTC	CASSLNSEVSYEQYF
TRBJ2-2	TRBV14	NA	NA	13	TGTGCCAGCAGTCAGGTGAACACCGGGGAGCTGTTTTTT	CASSQVNTGELFF
TRBJ2-1	TRBV6-1	NA	NA	15	TGTGCCAGCAGTCGGACCGATTTCTCCTACAATGAGCAGTTCTTC	CASSRTDFSYNEQFF
TRBJ2-2	TRBV6-2/TRBV6-3	NA	NA	14	TGTGCCAGCCGCCCCCAATTTCGGACCGGGGAACCGTTTTTT	CASRPQFRTGEPFF
TRBJ2-5	TRBV9	NA	NA	13	TGTGCCAGCAGCGTAGCAGGGGCGGAGACCCAGTACTTC	CASSVAGAETQYF
TRBJ2-2	TRBV7-9	NA	NA	17	TGTGCGGGGTCCGGGCACCGAGGGACCACCGGGACCGGGGAGCTGTTTTTT	CAGSGHRGTTGTGELFF
TRBJ2-3	TRBV2	few	TRBD1	15	TGTGCCAGCAGACCGGGACAGGGATCCACAGATACGCAGTATTTT	CASRPGQGSTDTQYF
TRBJ2-7	TRBV28	many	NA	14	TGTGCCAGCAATGATCGGGACGGTTCCTACGAGCAGTACTTC	CASNDRDGSYEQYF
TRBJ2-5	TRBV20-1	NA	NA	15	TGCAGTGCTAGAGGTCACAGGACTAACCGGGAGACCCAGTACTTC	CSARGHRTNRETQYF
TRBJ1-2	TRBV20-1	NA	NA	11	TGCAGTGCTAGGGGGGGTGGTGGCTACACCTTC	CSARGGGGYTF
TRBJ2-2	TRBV6-1	many	NA	18	TGTGCCAGCAGTCTTGTTCGATACAGGACAGCGAACACCGGGGAGCTGTTTTTT	CASSLVRYRTANTGELFF
TRBJ2-5	TRBV2	many	NA	14	TGTGCCAGCAGTGAATGGGGGGCTGGGGAGACCCAGTACTTC	CASSEWGAGETQYF
TRBJ2-1	TRBV28	NA	TRBD2	15	TGTGCCAGCAGTTCCGGACTAGTCGGGAGGGATGAGCAGTTCTTC	CASSSGLVGRDEQFF
TRBJ1-1	TRBV11-2	NA	TRBD1	14	TGTGCCAGCAGCTTAGCCGGACAGGGGGGCGAAACTTTCTTT	CASSLAGQGGETFF
TRBJ2-1	TRBV11-3	NA	NA	15	TGTGCCAGCAGTCGTTACGGGACCGTGGGGGATGAGCAGTTCTTC	CASSRYGTVGDEQFF
TRBJ2-7	TRBV28	many	TRBD2	14	TGTGCCAGCAGTTTCGCCAGCGGGAGCTACGAGCAGTACTTC	CASSFASGSYEQYF
TRBJ2-7	TRBV20-1	few	NA	15	TGCAGTGCTAGAGATCAGGCGGGACTGTCTTACGAGCAGTACTTC	CSARDQAGLSYEQYF
TRBJ1-3	TRBV28	NA	NA	14	TGTGCCAGCAGTTCCCCCGAGCCCGGACACACCATATATTTT	CASSSPEPGHTIYF
TRBJ2-7	TRBV28	many	NA	11	TGTGCCGGCTCTCCTGACGTTGAGCAGTACTTC	CAGSPDVEQYF
TRBJ1-1	TRBV12-3/TRBV12-4	many	TRBD1	15	TGTGCCAGCAGTTTAATGTGGACAGGGCGGACTGAAGCTTTCTTT	CASSLMWTGRTEAFF
TRBJ1-1	TRBV20-1	few	NA	13	TGCAGTGCTAGAGCCCGGGATTGGGCTGAAGCTTTCTTT	CSARARDWAEAFF
TRBJ2-5	TRBV19	many	NA	12	TGTGCCAGTAGTATGAACCCGGAGACCCAGTACTTC	CASSMNPETQYF
TRBJ2-5	TRBV18	few	NA	15	TGTGCCAGCTCGCCCGTCGACGGGGGGCGTGCGACCCAGTACTTC	CASSPVDGGRATQYF
TRBJ2-3	TRBV28	NA	TRBD2	15	TGTGCCAGCAGTTTACGGGGAGGGAAGCAATATACGCAGTATTTT	CASSLRGGKQYTQYF
TRBJ1-2	TRBV28	NA	NA	15	TGTGCCAGCAGTCCACTAAACAGGTTATCCTATGGCTACACCTTC	CASSPLNRLSYGYTF
TRBJ1-5	TRBV24-1	many	NA	13	TGTGCCACCAGTGAGGATGACAACCAGCCCCAGCATTTT	CATSEDDNQPQHF
TRBJ2-7	TRBV7-2	few	NA	16	TGTGCCAGCAGCTTAGTAGGAGACAGGTTGTTCTACGAGCAGTACTTC	CASSLVGDRLFYEQYF